These T cell receptor beta chains were read from a single sample in a study of radiation and T cells in renal cell carcinoma. Method: immunoSEQ multiplex PCR; TCRdb's copy keeps in-frame clones and lacks some. The sample carries tens of thousands of clones, more than 65% recorded once. This sample comprised blood, obtained from a patient whose treatment included radiotherapy and nephrectomy. These receptors came from a man aged 55 to 69 with renal cell carcinoma. The conserved cysteine and the conserved F or W are not part of the CDR3 here. D genes are given only for firm matches.

V | D | CDR3
TRBV7-2 | . | ASSLGGHGQPQH
TRBV7-2 | . | ASSLQADNEQF
TRBV5-5 | TRBD2 | ASSLASLAGQETQY
TRBV13 | . | ASSFNRVSYEQY
TRBV7-9 | . | ASSLAGTVYEQY
TRBV15 | TRBD1 | ATRKVRQGGEKLF
TRBV11-2 | . | ASSPAIDSYEQY
TRBV30 | TRBD1 | AWSVPDRVGLPYGYT
TRBV6-6 | . | ASSYSGFNDEKLF
TRBV5-1 | TRBD2 | ASSLVASGGPGEQY
TRBV4-2 | TRBD1 | ASSRTGFTDTQY
TRBV5-6 | TRBD1 | ASSLDRGNIQY
TRBV30 | TRBD2 | AWRLAGGPETQY
TRBV10-1 | TRBD2 | ASRGTSGTCTDTQY
TRBV7-2 | . | ASSFGGGKGNTIY
TRBV5-1 | TRBD2 | ASSRTSGLYEQY
TRBV30 | . | ACFNYGYT
TRBV7-9 | . | ASSAKSPGRLSSGNTIY
TRBV5-6 | . | ASSSPQGPEQY
TRBV29-1 | . | SVEIPGMAYGYT
TRBV7-6 | . | ASGDTYQPQH
TRBV6-6 | . | ASSYGRGGEAF
TRBV5-1 | TRBD1 | ASSSRDRVFNYGYT
TRBV6-5 | . | ASSLQRGVYGYT
TRBV15 | TRBD2 | ATSRAAAGDYNEQF
TRBV29-1 | . | SVLGTNDNIQY
TRBV7-9 | TRBD2 | ASSRTSGRASGETQY
TRBV9 | . | ASSVGGYDGYT
TRBV2 | TRBD2 | ASSHPWREGYEQY
TRBV27 | . | ASSLSVGSSFKSPLH
TRBV5-1 | TRBD1 | ASSLKGAQGGTEAF
TRBV5-1 | . | ASNLNDGEQF
TRBV9 | TRBD2 | ASSVAGGGLTDTQY
TRBV20-1 | . | SVPGGNTIY
TRBV5-6 | . | ASSVGPLTDTQY
TRBV5-1 | TRBD1 | ASSAIQGFRETQY
TRBV7-2 | TRBD1 | ASSLNRGPEKLF
TRBV29-1 | . | SVERVQRGETQY
TRBV5-6 | . | ASSLGEGTYEQY
TRBV6-5 | TRBD1 | ASRHPGQGVHEQY
TRBV2 | . | ASSEDRVWGEQY
TRBV10-3 | TRBD2 | AISEFTSGRETQY
TRBV11-2 | . | ASSQLWDFNTGELF
TRBV7-3 | . | ASSFASRGPQETQY
TRBV6-4 | . | ASSKGGEPYNEQF
TRBV14 | TRBD1 | ASSQVGPRGWYEQY
TRBV7-2 | . | ASSPSLGDTGELF
TRBV18 | . | ASSPGSGTPSGANVLT
TRBV19 | . | ASSIGGGRVSSGANVLT